This T cell receptor beta chain was captured by sequencing in a study of regulatory and conventional T cells in RAG deficiency. Study-wide findings and caveats: Shorter CDR3s in all patient subsets; >75% Treg-Tconv overlap in Omenn. Compared with controls, unique Treg TCR beta sequences dropped approximately 100-fold in Omenn syndrome and CID/AS.

Blood CD4+ CD25-low CD127-high conventional T cells supplied the genomic DNA template. A remark on this clone: Its antigen remains unidentified.

The table came from immunoSEQ multiplex PCR; TCRdb's copy has only in-frame clones and leaves some out. Of more than 35,000 clones listed, 85% to 90% are singletons. CDR1 is SGHRS, CDR2 YFSETQ, per germline. Trimming removed 5 bases from V and 10 bases from J; junction bases left unmatched: 14. CDR3 length: 15 residues. These data also formed part of another study, on regulatory T cells. That publication notes: Primers: 52 TRBV forward and 13 TRBJ reverse.

Sequences were obtained from CD4+ effector T cells sorted from blood. The J gene is TRBJ1-3, the V gene TRBV5-1; 8 bases align to TRBD1. This receptor was obtained from a human donor in good health. CDR3 loop: CASSLGTGIEGTIYF. The CDR3 nucleotides read TGCGCCAGCAGTCTCGGGACAGGAATTGAAGGGACCATATATTTT. Combining the CDR3 with reference TRBV5-1 and TRBJ1-3 gives the whole variable domain KAGVTQTPRYLIKTRGQQVTLSCSPISGHRSVSWYQQTPGQGLQFLFEYFSETQRNKGNFPGRFSGRQFSNSRSEMNVSTLELGDSALYLCASSLGTGIEGTIYFGEGSWLTVV.